This T cell receptor beta chain originates from a study of breast tumors, draining lymph nodes, adjacent tissues. Study conclusions and caveats: Tumors had less TCR diversity than lymph nodes, more than nontumor tissue. Luminal-like breast cancer showed significantly greater tumor-nontumor repertoire similarity than basal-like breast cancer did. The data were judged consistent with most tumor T cells coming from lymph node and expanding in tumor.

J gave up 2 bases and V 7 bases, and 7 bases lay outside the gene matches. Germline CDR1 reads SQVTM; CDR2 reads ANQGSEA. This CDR3 has 13 amino acids. This clonotype is termed medium-sized (0.01 to 0.1%). Its antigen remains unknown. One entry per CDR3 protein results from TCRdb running MiXCR on the multiplex PCR reads. The data show about 22,000 distinct CDR3 sequences, 55% to 80% seen once. The chain recombines TRBV29-1 with TRBJ1-2; 7 positions agree with TRBD1. Sequenced: tumor-adjacent breast tissue. The receptor comes from a female donor with breast cancer. Some clones in this sample may be carry-over from other donors' samples. CDR3 nucleotide sequence: TGCAGCGCCGTAGGGACAGTAAACTATGGCTACACCTTC. It specifies CSAVGTVNYGYTF.